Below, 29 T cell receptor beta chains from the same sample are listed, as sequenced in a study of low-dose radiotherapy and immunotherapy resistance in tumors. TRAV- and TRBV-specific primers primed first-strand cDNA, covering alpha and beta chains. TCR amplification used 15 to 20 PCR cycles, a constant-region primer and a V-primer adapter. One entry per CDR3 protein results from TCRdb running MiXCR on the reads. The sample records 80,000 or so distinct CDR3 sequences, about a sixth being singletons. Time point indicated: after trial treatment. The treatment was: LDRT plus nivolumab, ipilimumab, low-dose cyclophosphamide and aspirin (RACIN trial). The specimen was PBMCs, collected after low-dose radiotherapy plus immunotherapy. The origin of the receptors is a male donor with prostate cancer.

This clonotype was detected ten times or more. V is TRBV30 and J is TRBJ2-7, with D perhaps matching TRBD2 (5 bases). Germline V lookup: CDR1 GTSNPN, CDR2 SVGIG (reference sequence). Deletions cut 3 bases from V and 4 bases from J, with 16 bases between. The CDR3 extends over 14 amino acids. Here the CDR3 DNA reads TGTGCCTGGAGCAAGGACTCGAGAGCTTACGAGCAGTACTTC. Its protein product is CAWSKDSRAYEQYF.

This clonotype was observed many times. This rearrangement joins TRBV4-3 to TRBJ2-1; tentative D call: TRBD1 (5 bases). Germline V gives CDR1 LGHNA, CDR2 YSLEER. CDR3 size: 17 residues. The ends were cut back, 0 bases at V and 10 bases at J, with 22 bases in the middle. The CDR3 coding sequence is TGCGCCAGCAGCCAAGATTCGGGCCCAGGGCCCTTAACCGAGCAGTTCTTC. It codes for CASSQDSGPGPLTEQFF.

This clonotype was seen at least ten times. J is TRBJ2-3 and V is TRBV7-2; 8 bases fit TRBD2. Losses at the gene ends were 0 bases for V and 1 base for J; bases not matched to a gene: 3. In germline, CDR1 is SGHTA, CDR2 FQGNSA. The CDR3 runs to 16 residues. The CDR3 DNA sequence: TGTGCCAGCAGCTTAGCCGGGACTAGGGGCACAGATACGCAGTATTTT. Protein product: CASSLAGTRGTDTQYF.

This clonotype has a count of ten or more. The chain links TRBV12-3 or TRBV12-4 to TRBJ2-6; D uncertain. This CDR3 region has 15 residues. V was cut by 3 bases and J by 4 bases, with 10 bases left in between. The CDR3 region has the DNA TGTGCCAGCAGTTTCGGGTCAGGAGGGGCCAACGTCCTGACTTTC. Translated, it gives CASSFGSGGANVLTF.

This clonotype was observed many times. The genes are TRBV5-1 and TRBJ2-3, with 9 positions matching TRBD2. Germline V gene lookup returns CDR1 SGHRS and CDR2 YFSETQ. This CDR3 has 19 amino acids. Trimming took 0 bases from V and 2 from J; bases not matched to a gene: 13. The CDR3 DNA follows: TGCGCCAGCAGCTTGGGATTTAGCGGGAGTAAAACGGACACAGATACGCAGTATTTT. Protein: CASSLGFSGSKTDTDTQYF.

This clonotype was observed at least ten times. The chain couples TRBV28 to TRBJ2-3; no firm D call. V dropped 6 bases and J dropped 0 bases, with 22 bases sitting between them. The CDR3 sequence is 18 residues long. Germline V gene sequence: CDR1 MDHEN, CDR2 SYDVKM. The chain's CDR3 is CASSPIDRAELSTDTQYF. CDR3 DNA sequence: TGTGCCAGCAGCCCTATCGACCGTGCGGAACTTAGCACAGATACGCAGTATTTT.

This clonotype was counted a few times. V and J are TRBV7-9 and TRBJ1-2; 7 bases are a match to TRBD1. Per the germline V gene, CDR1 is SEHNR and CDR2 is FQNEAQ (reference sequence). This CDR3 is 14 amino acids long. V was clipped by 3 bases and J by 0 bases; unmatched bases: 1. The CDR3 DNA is TGTGCCAGCAGCTTGGGGACAGCTAACTATGGCTACACCTTC. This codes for CASSLGTANYGYTF.

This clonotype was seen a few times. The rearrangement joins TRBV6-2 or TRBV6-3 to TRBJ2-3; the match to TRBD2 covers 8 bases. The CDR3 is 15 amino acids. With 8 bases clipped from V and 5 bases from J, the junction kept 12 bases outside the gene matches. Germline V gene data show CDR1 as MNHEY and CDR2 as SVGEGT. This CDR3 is CASAPGGAVGDTQYF. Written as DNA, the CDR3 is TGTGCCAGCGCCCCCGGGGGGGCGGTAGGAGATACGCAGTATTTT.

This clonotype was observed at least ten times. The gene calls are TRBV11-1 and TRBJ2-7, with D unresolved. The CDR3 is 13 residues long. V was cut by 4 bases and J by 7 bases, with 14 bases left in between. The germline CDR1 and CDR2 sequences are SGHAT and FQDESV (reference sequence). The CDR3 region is CASSSPGSEEQYF. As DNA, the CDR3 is TGTGCCAGCAGCTCCCCAGGCTCGGAGGAGCAGTACTTC.

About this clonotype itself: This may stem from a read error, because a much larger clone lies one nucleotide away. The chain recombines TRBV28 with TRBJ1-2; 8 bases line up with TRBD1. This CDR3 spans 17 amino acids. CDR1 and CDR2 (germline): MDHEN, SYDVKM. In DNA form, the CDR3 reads TGTGCCAGCAGTTTAGGGCAGACAGGGGAAGTAAACTATGGCTTCACCTTC. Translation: CASSLGQTGEVNYGFTF.

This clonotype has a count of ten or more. This CDR3 reads CASSDSLSTGVRNIQYF. The CDR3 DNA sequence: TGTGCCAGCAGTGACTCCCTATCGACAGGGGTTAGAAACATTCAGTACTTC. The chain uses TRBV6-4 and TRBJ2-4; 8 nucleotides align to TRBD1. After removal of 0 bases from V and 6 bases from J, the junction contained 10 bases not matched to a gene. The CDR3 extends over 17 amino acids. CDR1 MRHNA and CDR2 SNTAGT come from the germline V gene.

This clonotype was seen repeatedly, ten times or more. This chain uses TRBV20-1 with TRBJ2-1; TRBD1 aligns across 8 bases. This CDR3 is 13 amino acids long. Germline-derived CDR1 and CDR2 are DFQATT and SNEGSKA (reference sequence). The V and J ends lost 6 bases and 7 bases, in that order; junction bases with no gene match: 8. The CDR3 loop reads CSARRTGLNEQFF. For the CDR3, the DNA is TGCAGTGCCCGGAGGACAGGGCTAAATGAGCAGTTCTTC.

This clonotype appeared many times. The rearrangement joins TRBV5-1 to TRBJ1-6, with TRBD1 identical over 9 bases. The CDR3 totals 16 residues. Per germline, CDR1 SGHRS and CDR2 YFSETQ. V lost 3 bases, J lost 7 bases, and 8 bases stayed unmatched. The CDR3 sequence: CASSSLTGTGNSPLHF. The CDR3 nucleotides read TGCGCCAGCAGCTCCTTGACCGGGACAGGGAATTCACCCCTCCACTTT.

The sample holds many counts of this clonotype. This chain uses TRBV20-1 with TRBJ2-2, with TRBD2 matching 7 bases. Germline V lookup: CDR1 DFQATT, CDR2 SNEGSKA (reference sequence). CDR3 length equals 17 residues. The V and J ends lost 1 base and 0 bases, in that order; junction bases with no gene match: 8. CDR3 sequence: CSARALAGSSNTGELFF. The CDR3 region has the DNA TGCAGTGCTAGAGCCTTAGCGGGCAGTTCGAACACCGGGGAGCTGTTTTTT.

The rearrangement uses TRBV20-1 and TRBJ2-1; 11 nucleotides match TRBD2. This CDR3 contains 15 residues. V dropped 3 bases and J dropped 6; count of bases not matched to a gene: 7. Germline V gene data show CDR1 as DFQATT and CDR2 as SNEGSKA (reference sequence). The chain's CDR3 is CSASVLAGGANEQFF. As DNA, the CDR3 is TGCAGTGCTAGTGTGCTAGCGGGAGGCGCCAATGAGCAGTTCTTC.

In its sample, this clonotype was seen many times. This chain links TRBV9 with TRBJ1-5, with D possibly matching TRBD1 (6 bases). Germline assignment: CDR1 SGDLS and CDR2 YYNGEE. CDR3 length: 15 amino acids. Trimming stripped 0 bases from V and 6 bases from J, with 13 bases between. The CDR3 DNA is TGTGCCAGCAGCGTAGAGCCAGGGGCTGGTCAGCCCCAGCATTTT. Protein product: CASSVEPGAGQPQHF.

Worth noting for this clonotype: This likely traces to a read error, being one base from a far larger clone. The chain's CDR3 is CASSTPGRASESSYNEQYF. Written as DNA, the CDR3 is TGTGCCAGCAGTACCCCCGGGCGGGCTAGCGAATCCTCCTACAATGAGCAGTACTTC. The J gene is TRBJ2-5, the V gene TRBV28; TRBD2 might be the D (6 bases). V was cut by 5 bases and J by 11 bases, with 36 bases left in between. This CDR3 has 19 amino acids. Looked up from germline, CDR1 is MDHEN and CDR2 is SYDVKM.

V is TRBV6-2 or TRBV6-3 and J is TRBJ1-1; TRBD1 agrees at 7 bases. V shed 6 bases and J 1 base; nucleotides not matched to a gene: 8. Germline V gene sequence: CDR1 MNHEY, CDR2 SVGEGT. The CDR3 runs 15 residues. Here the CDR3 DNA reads TGTGCCAGCAGCCAAATCGGGACAGAGAACACTGAAGCTTTCTTT. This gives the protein CASSQIGTENTEAFF.

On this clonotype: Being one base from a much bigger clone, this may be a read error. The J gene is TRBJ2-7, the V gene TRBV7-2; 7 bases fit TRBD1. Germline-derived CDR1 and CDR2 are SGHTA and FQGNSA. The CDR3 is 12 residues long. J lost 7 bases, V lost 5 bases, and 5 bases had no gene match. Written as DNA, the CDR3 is TGTGCCAGCAGCATGACAGGGAATGAGCAGTACTTC. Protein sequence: CASSMTGNEQYF.

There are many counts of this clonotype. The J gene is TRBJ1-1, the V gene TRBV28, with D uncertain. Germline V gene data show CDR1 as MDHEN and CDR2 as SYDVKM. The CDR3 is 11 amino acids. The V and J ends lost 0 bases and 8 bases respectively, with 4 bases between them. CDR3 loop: CASSLWREAFF. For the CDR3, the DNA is TGTGCCAGCAGTTTATGGCGGGAAGCTTTCTTT.

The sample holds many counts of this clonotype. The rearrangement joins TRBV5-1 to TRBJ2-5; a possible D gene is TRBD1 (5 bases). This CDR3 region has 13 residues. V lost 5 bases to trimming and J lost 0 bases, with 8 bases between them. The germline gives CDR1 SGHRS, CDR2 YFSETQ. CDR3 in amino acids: CASRGENQETQYF. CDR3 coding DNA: TGCGCCAGCAGAGGGGAAAACCAAGAGACCCAGTACTTC.

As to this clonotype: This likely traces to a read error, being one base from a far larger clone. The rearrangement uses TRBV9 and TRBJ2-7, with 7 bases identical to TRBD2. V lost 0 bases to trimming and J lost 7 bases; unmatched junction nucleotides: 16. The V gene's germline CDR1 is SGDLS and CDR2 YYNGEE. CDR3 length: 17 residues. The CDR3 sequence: CASSVGTRPEAGDEQYF. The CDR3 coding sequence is TGTGCCAGCAGCGTAGGGACTAGACCCGAGGCGGGCGATGAGCAGTACTTC.

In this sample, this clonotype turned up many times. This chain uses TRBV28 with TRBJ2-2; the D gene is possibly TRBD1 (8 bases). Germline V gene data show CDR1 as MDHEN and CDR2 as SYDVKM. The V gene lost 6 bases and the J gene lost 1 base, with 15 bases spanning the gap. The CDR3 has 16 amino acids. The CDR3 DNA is TGTGCCAGCAGATATACAGGGGGGGGGAACACCGGGGAGCTGTTTTTT. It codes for CASRYTGGGNTGELFF.

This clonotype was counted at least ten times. The CDR3 region is CASSPPGQLHEQYF. DNA for the CDR3: TGTGCCAGCTCACCACCGGGGCAGCTCCACGAGCAGTACTTC. This rearrangement joins TRBV18 to TRBJ2-7; D possibly corresponds to TRBD1 (5 bases). The CDR3 extends over 14 amino acids. The germline V gene has CDR1 KGHSH and CDR2 LQKENI. V was clipped by 0 bases and J by 5 bases, with 11 bases between them.

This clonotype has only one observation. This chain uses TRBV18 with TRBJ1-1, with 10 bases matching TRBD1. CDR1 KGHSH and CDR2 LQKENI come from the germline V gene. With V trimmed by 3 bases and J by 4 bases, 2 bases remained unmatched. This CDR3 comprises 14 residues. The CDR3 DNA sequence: TGTGCCAGCTCACCGGGACAGGGGTTCACTGAAGCTTTCTTT. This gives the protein CASSPGQGFTEAFF.

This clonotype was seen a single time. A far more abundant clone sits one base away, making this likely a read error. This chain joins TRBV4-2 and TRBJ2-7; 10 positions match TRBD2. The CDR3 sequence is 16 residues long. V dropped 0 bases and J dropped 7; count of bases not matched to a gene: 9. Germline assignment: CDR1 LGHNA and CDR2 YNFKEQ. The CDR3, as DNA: TGTGCCAGCAGCCAAGAACTAGCGGGGACCTACAATGAGCAGTACTTC. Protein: CASSQELAGTYNEQYF.

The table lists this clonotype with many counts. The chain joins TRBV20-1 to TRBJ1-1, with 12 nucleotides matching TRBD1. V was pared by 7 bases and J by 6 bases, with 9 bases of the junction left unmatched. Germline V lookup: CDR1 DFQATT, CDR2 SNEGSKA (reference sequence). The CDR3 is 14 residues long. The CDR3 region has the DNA TGCAGTGTTGGGGCCGGGACAGGGGGCTCTGAAGCTTTCTTT. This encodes CSVGAGTGGSEAFF.

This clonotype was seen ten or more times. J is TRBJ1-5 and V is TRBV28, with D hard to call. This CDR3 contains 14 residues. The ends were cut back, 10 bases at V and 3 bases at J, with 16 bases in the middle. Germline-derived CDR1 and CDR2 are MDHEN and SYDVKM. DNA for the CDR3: TGTGCCAACAGCCGCGCAGCTTCCAATCAGCCCCAGCATTTT. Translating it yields CANSRAASNQPQHF.

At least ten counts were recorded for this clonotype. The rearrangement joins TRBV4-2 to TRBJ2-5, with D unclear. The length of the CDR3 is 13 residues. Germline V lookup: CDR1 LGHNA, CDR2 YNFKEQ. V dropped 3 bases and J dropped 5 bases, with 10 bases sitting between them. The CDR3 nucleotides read TGTGCCAGCAGCCAGTCTAGTGGGGAGACCCAGTACTTC. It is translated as CASSQSSGETQYF.